This T cell receptor (beta chain) was retrieved from a study of blood T cells in healthy people across ages (dated by TCRdb to about 2015). Background on the whole study: Template switching captured roughly one uniquely barcoded TCR beta cDNA molecule per two T cells in model experiments. Age-related changes in TCR beta repertoire diversity were measured in the study by deep sequencing normalized with unique cDNA molecular identifiers. The donors were divided into four age groups: young (average around 17 years), middle-aged (about 40), aged (approximately 64) and long-lived (roughly 82). For two donors (one aged 18 to 29 and one aged 80 or older), the study analyzed two additional independent replicas of 1 million unique cDNA reads from the same blood draw.

Regarding this clonotype: Its recognized antigen is unknown. No quality values exist for individual bases; no much larger clone is one base distant.

Inclusive of the bounding cysteine and phenylalanine, the CDR3 is 13 residues long. The retained sequence is limited to the CDR3, 39 bases, with the frame set at the first base. The V end loses 3 bases and the J end loses 5 bases, and a stretch of 9 bases separates them. The germline V gene sets CDR1 to SNHLY and CDR2 to FYNNEI. Paper-wide results and their limitations: Donor CMV infection status was unknown, potentially confounding age-related changes in expanded clonotypes. Since profiling was done on bulk unsorted PBMCs, naive and antigen-experienced compartments could not be conclusively compared. Compared with the aged group, the long-lived group had more naive CD4+ T cells, fewer expanded clones and increased TCR diversity, suggesting age selection. A strong correlation was found between observed TCR beta diversity and the percentage of naive T cells measured by flow cytometry. Observed TCR beta diversity per million T cells fell roughly linearly with age, and a significant reduction was already apparent by age around 39. Estimates of total diversity from one million sequenced T cells were regarded as lower bounds and underestimates.

Library construction relied on 5' RACE. The instrument given in TCRdb is Illumina HiSeq 2500. A second PCR of roughly 6 to 11 cycles was run with a J-beta primer mix and a sample-barcoded 5' primer. A template-switch 5' adaptor carrying 12 random nucleotides introduced a unique molecular identifier onto each TCR beta cDNA molecule. Each sample yielded at least 2.5 million CDR3-containing paired-end reads. The Mint cDNA synthesis kit, primed by a TRBC-specific oligonucleotide, was used to synthesize first-strand cDNA from all RNA. After uracil-DNA glycosylase treatment, a first 18-cycle PCR used universal primers M1SS and BC2_uni_R on all cDNA. In the paper's pipeline: For normalization, 1 million high-quality reads, each with a distinct molecular identifier, were randomly selected from each sample. Instead of being binned into consensus sequences, reads with shared molecular identifiers were discarded. MiTCR, with a Q25 quality threshold and the strictest error-elimination algorithm, was used for CDR3 identification, clonotype clustering and error correction. A nonparametric unseen species model with Euler transformation was used to estimate lower-bound total TCR beta diversity. Through fastp at Q25 and MiXCR, TCRdb rebuilt clones from the public reads, retaining in-frame beta chains. Rows are unified per CDR3 protein, each entry keeping the most common DNA and genes. These V and J calls are TCRdb output, not the study's own analysis. Across this sample there are more than 900,000 distinct CDR3 sequences, with approximately 26% seen only once. 0.65% to 0.75% of the sample is taken by the ten largest.

Systemically healthy Caucasian individuals from Russia, some 38 in total and aged about 6 to 90 years, were included as donors. Each donor gave approximately 9.3 milliliters of peripheral blood, collected into EDTA-treated Vacutainer tubes. Ficoll-Paque density-gradient centrifugation was used to isolate PBMCs, with at least 7 million obtained per sample. Total RNA, at least 6 micrograms per sample, was extracted from PBMCs with Trizol reagent. Naive CD45RAhigh/CD27high T cell percentages were measured by flow cytometry on a PBMC aliquot from every donor. The same sample was also studied in work on T cells of mothers and their children. As the second paper documents: Nine systemically healthy Caucasian individuals, comprising three mothers and their six children, were included as donors. cDNA synthesis consumed the entire amount of extracted RNA, loaded at about 1.6 ug RNA in each 15 ul reaction. In the second PCR, sample barcodes and 2-4 random nucleotides were introduced via the M1S primer. Over 8.5 million TCR beta CDR3 reads were obtained for each mother, and approximately 3.2 million reads were obtained for each child. In both related and unrelated pairs, thymic selection shapes the output of TCR recombination in a similar way, with inherited differences having only a minor effect. Related mother-child pairs always showed normalized repertoire overlap that was slightly higher than in unrelated mother-child pairs, though the difference was never significant. No persistent microchimeric T cell clones were found, with a detection sensitivity of approximately 100 clones per million clonotypes. To look for features that set related mother-child pairs apart from unrelated individuals, the researchers ran deep NGS to compare the TCR beta repertoires of mothers and children. Mothers averaged approximately 40 +/- 4 years of age and children averaged 11 +/- 4 years. After adapter ligation with NEBNext reagents, the libraries were sequenced on Illumina HiSeq 2000 with 100+100 nt paired-end reads. To prevent cross-contamination, the mother and child libraries were prepared a month apart and were sequenced in separate runs. For each donor, between about 450,000 and 2,300,000 distinct TCR beta clonotypes were identified. Naive TCR beta clonotypes were estimated from low-frequency clonotypes matched to each donor's FACS-determined naive share, without sorting.

The source is a girl under 10 years old in good health. Sequenced material: blood. The V and J genes are TRBV2 and TRBJ2-3; the D gene is not confidently resolved. Read as DNA, the sequence is TGTGCCAGCAGTGATGTAGTGGAAGATACGCAGTATTTT. This gives the protein CASSDVVEDTQYF.